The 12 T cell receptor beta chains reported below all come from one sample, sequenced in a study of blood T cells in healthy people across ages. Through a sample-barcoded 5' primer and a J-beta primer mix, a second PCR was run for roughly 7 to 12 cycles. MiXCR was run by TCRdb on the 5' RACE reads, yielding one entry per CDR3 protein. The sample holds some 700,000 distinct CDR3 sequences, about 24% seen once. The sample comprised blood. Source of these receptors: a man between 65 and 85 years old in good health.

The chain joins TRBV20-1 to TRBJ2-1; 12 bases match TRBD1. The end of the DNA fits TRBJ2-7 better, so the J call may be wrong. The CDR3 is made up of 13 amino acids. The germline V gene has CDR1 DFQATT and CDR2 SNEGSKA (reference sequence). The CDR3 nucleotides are TGCAGTGCTAGAGGGGACAGGGGGCTCGCGCAGTACTTC. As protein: CSARGDRGLAQYF.

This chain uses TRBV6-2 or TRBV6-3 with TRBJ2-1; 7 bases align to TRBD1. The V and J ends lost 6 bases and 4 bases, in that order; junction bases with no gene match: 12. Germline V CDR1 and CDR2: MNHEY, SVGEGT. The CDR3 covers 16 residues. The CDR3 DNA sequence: TGTGCCAGCAGAGACCCTTTTGGACAGGTATACAATGAGCAGTTCTTC. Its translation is CASRDPFGQVYNEQFF.

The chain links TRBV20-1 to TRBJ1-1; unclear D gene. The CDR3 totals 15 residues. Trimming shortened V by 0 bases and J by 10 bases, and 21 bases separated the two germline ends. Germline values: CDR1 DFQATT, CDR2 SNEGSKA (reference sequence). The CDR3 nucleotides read TGCAGTGCTAGAGATACGGGCGGGCCTTCACTTGGAGCTTTCTTT. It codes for CSARDTGGPSLGAFF.

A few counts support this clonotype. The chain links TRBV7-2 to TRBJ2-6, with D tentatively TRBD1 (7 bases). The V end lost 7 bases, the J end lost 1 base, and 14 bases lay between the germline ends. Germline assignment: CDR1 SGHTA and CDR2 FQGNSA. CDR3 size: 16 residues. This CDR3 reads CASTRTGGSGANVLTF. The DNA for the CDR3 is TGTGCCAGCACGAGGACAGGAGGGTCTGGGGCCAACGTCCTGACTTTC.

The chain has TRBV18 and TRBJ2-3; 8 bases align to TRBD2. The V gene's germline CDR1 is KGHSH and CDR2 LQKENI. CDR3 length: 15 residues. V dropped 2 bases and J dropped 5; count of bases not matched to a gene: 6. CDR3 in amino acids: CASSPNSGGLDTQYF. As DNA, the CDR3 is TGTGCCAGCTCACCAAACAGCGGGGGATTAGATACGCAGTATTTT.

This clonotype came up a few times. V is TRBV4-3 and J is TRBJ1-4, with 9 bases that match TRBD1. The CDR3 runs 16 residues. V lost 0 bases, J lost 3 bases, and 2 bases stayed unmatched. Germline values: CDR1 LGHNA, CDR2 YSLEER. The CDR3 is CASSQEWTGANEKLFF. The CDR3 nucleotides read TGCGCCAGCAGCCAAGAATGGACAGGGGCTAATGAAAAACTGTTTTTT.

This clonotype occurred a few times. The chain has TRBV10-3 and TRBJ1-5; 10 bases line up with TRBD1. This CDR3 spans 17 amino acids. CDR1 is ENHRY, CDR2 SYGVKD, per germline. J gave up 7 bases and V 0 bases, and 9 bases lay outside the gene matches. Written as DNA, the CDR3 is TGTGCCATCAGTGAGTCAAGAGACAGGGGGCGAGAGCAGCCCCAGCATTTT. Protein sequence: CAISESRDRGREQPQHF.

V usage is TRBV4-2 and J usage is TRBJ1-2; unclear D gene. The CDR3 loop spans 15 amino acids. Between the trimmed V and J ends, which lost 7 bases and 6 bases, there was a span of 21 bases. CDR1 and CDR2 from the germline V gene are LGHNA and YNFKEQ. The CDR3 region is CASTKPPPGAHGYTF. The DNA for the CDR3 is TGTGCCAGCACCAAGCCCCCCCCAGGAGCACATGGCTACACCTTC.

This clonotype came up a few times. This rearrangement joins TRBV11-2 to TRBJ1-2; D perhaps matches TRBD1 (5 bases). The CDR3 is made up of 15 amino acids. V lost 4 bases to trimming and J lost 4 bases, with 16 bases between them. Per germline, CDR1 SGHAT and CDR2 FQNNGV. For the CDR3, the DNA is TGTGCCAGCAGCTCCCACACGGGGGATCTCTATGGCTACACCTTC. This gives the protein CASSSHTGDLYGYTF.

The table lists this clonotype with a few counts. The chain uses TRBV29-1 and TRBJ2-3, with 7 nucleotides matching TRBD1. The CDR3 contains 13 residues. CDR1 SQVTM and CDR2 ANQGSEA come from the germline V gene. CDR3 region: CRGNRGGTDTQYF. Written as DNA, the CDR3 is TGCAGAGGTAACAGGGGTGGCACAGATACGCAGTATTTT.

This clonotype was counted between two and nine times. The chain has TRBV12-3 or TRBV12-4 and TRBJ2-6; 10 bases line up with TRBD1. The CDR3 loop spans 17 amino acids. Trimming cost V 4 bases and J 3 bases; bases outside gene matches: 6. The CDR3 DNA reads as TGTGCCAGCAGTTCGGGGACAGGGGACGGTGGGGCCAACGTCCTGACTTTC. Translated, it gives CASSSGTGDGGANVLTF.

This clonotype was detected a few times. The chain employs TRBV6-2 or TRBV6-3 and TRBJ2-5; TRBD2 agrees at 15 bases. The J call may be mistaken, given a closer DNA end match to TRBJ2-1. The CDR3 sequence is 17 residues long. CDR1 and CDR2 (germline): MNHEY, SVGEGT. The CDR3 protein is CASSYRTSGRAVNEQFF. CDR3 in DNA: TGTGCCAGCAGTTACCGGACTAGCGGGAGGGCCGTCAATGAGCAGTTCTTC.